A selection of T cell receptor beta chains follows, all from one sample in a study of stem cell transplantation in POMP-related autoinflammatory disease. The protocol was immunoSEQ multiplex PCR, while the TCRdb copy is restricted to in-frame clones and leaves out a portion. The sample holds some 33,000 clones; 88% are singletons and the top ten take 0.72%. Sequenced material: CD4+ T cells from PBMCs, taken before stem cell transplantation. The receptors were gathered from a human donor with POMP-related autoinflammation and immune dysregulation (PRAID). The CDR3 runs from the conserved cysteine through the conserved F or W. The D gene is left open where the match is weak. Size tells how often a clone was seen (once, few, many) or the class of an expanded clone, and some rows leave it out.

TRBV16	NA	TRBJ2-2	NA	TGTGCCAGCAGCCGGAGGCCACATCTGAACACCGGGGAGCTGTTTTTT	CASSRRPHLNTGELFF
TRBV4-1	once	TRBJ2-5	NA	TGCGCCAGCAGCCAAGAGTCCCCAGGGAGGGAGACCCAGTACTTC	CASSQESPGRETQYF
TRBV15	NA	TRBJ1-2	NA	TGTGCCACCAGCAGAGATCCGCCCTATGGCTACACCTTC	CATSRDPPYGYTF
TRBV15	NA	TRBJ2-7	TRBD2	TGTGCCACCAGCAGAGATCGGGAGGGGGTCACCTACGAGCAGTACTTC	CATSRDREGVTYEQYF
TRBV5-1	NA	TRBJ2-5	NA	TGCGCCAGCAGCCCGGGCAGTTTCTTGGAGACCCAGTACTTC	CASSPGSFLETQYF
TRBV2	NA	TRBJ1-2	NA	TGTGCCAGCAGTGTCAGAAACTATGGCTACACCTTC	CASSVRNYGYTF
TRBV7-9	NA	TRBJ2-1	TRBD2	TGTGCCAGCAGCTTGGCTAGCGGGAGGAATGAGCAGTTCTTC	CASSLASGRNEQFF
TRBV5-1	NA	TRBJ2-7	TRBD1	TGCGCCAGCAGCGCAGGACAGGCGGCTGGGGACGAGCAGTACTTC	CASSAGQAAGDEQYF
TRBV18	NA	TRBJ1-2	NA	TGTGCCAGCTCACCACGGAGGGGGGGGAGCTATGGCTACACCTTC	CASSPRRGGSYGYTF
TRBV5-4	NA	TRBJ2-3	TRBD2	TGTGCCAGCAGGAATCCTAGCGGGGGGACAGATACGCAGTATTTT	CASRNPSGGTDTQYF
TRBV4-2	NA	TRBJ2-7	NA	TGTGCCAGCAGCTCCGGTAGCGGAACCTACGAGCAGTACTTC	CASSSGSGTYEQYF
TRBV6-1	NA	TRBJ2-7	TRBD1	TGTGCCAGCAGTGGGGACAGGAGATCCTCCCACTCCTACGAGCAGTACTTC	CASSGDRRSSHSYEQYF
TRBV29-1	once	TRBJ1-1	NA	TGCAGCGTACGCGCCCGACTGACAGGCACTGAAGCTTTCTTT	CSVRARLTGTEAFF
TRBV6-1	once	TRBJ2-7	TRBD1	TGTGCCAGCAGTCCCCGACAGGGCACCTACGAGCAGTACTTC	CASSPRQGTYEQYF
TRBV5-5	NA	TRBJ2-3	NA	TGTGCCAGCAGTCACGGCCCCACAGATACGCAGTATTTT	CASSHGPTDTQYF
TRBV6-5	NA	TRBJ2-2	TRBD1	TGTGCCAGCAGCCCGGGACAGGGGGACACCGGGGAGCTGTTTTTT	CASSPGQGDTGELFF
TRBV7-2	NA	TRBJ2-7	NA	TGTGCCAGCAGCTTAGTTTACGGGGCCTCCTACGAGCAGTACTTC	CASSLVYGASYEQYF
TRBV6-6	NA	TRBJ2-7	TRBD1	TGTGCCAGCAGTTCTTGGACAGGGAGTAGGTACGAGCAGTACTTC	CASSSWTGSRYEQYF
TRBV28	NA	TRBJ2-3	TRBD2	TGTGCCAGCAGTTTCCGGGAGGGTGGCACAGATACGCAGTATTTT	CASSFREGGTDTQYF
TRBV25-1	NA	TRBJ2-1	NA	TGTGCCAGCAAAACGGGACCTGGTTACAATGAGCAGTTCTTC	CASKTGPGYNEQFF
TRBV19	NA	TRBJ2-5	NA	TGTGCCAGTAGTATTCAGGGGCTGGGAGAGCAGTACTTC	CASSIQGLGEQYF